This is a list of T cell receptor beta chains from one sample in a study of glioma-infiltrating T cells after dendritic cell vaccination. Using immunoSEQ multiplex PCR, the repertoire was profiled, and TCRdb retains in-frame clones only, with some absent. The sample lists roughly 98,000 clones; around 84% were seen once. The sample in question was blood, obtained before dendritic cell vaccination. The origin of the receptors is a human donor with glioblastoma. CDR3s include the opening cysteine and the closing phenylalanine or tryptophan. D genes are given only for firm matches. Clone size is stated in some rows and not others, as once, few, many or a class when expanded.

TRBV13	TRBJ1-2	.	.	TGTGCCAGCAGCTTAGGGGGCCACTATGGCTACACCTTC	CASSLGGHYGYTF
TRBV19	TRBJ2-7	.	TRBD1	TGTGCCAGTAGTATCGGACAGGGCGCCTACGAGCAGTACTTC	CASSIGQGAYEQYF
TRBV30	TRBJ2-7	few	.	TGTGCCTGGACCCTGCACAGGGCCTACCAATACGAGCAGTACTTC	CAWTLHRAYQYEQYF
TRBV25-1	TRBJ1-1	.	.	TGTGCCAGCAGTGAATTCTTCGCGGCGGTAGGGAACACTGAAGCTTTCTTT	CASSEFFAAVGNTEAFF
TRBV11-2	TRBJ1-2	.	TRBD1	TGTGCCAGCAGCTTGGACAGGGACTCAACCTACACCTTC	CASSLDRDSTYTF
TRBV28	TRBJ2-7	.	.	TGTGCCAGCAGTGATGCGGGATCGGTGTTGGAGCAGTACTTC	CASSDAGSVLEQYF
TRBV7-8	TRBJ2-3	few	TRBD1	TGTGCCAGCAGCTTAGTGGGGACAGGATGGGATACGCAGTATTTT	CASSLVGTGWDTQYF
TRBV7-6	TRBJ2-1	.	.	TGTGCCAGCAGCTTAGAGTCCGCGATCAATGAGCAGTTCTTC	CASSLESAINEQFF
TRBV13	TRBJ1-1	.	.	TGTGCCAGCAGCCGCATGCCCGGTGGGGAAGGGGCAGCTTTCTTT	CASSRMPGGEGAAFF
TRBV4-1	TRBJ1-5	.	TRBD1	TGCGCCAGCAGCCAATGGGACAGGGGTGATCAGCACCAGCATTTT	CASSQWDRGDQHQHF
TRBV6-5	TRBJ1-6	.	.	TGTGCCAGCAGCAGACAAGAAAATTCACCCCTCCACTTT	CASSRQENSPLHF
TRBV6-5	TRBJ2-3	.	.	TGTGCCAGCAAGTCCCGGCTAGCTGCAGATACGCAGTATTTT	CASKSRLAADTQYF
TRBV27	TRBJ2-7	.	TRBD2	TGTGCCAGCACTCGTAAGGGTACTAGCGGGGGGGGTTACTACGAGCAGTACTTC	CASTRKGTSGGGYYEQYF
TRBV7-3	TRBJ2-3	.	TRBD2	TGTGCCAGCAGCCTTGGTAGCGGGGGGGCTCGTGCAGATACGCAGTATTTT	CASSLGSGGARADTQYF
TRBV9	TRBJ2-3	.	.	TGTGCCAGCAGCGTAGAAGTGAGGCCCACAGATACGCAGTATTTT	CASSVEVRPTDTQYF
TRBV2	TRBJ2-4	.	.	TGTGCCAGCAGTGAAGCGCGGATGGGGAGTGTCAAAAACATTCAGTACTTC	CASSEARMGSVKNIQYF
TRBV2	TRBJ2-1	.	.	TGTGCCAGCTGGAGAGTCAATGAGCAGTTCTTC	CASWRVNEQFF
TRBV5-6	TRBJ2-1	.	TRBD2	TGTGCCAGCAGCTTGGCTAGCGGGGGGCTAGGAACCTACAATGAGCAGTTCTTC	CASSLASGGLGTYNEQFF
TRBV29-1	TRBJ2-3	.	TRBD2	TGCAGCGTTGCCGGGAGGGGGGGAAACACAGATACGCAGTATTTT	CSVAGRGGNTDTQYF
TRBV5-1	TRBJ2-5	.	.	TGCGCCAGCAGCTTCGGAGCGCAAGAGACCCAGTACTTC	CASSFGAQETQYF
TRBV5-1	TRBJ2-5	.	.	TGCGCCAGCAGCTTGGCCCGGGGTTCCCAAGAGACCCAGTACTTC	CASSLARGSQETQYF
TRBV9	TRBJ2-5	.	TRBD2	TGTGCCAGCAGCGTAGGCGGTAGCGGGGGGGGTGAGACCCAGTACTTC	CASSVGGSGGGETQYF
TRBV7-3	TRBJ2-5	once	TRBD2	TGTGCCAGCAGGTTAATGGGACTAGCGGAAGAGACCCAGTACTTC	CASRLMGLAEETQYF
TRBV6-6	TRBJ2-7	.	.	TGTGCCAGCAGTCCTTCCTACGAGCAGTACTTC	CASSPSYEQYF
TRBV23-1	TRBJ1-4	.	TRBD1	TGCGCCAGCTGGAGGGACAGGGGCCTCGGAACTCCTAATGAAAAACTGTTTTTT	CASWRDRGLGTPNEKLFF
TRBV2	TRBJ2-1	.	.	TGTGCCAGCAGTACGGCCGGGAGAGATTACAATGAGCAGTTCTTC	CASSTAGRDYNEQFF
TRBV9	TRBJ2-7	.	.	TGTGCCAGCAGCCCCCGGGAGAGAGTGGAAGGCGAGCAGTACTTC	CASSPRERVEGEQYF
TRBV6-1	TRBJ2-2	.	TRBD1	TGTGCCAGCAGTGGACAGGGCGCCGGGACCGGGGAGCTGTTTTTT	CASSGQGAGTGELFF
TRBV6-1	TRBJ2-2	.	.	TGTGCCAGCAGTAGGGACAAAAACACCGGGGAGCTGTTTTTT	CASSRDKNTGELFF
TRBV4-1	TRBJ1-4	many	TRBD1	TGCGCCAGCAGCTCCGGGACAGGGGGTTTTCTGGGCGAAAAACTGTTTTTT	CASSSGTGGFLGEKLFF
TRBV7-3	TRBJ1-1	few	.	TGTGCCAGCAGCCCTAAGGGGTTAGCCGACACTGAAGCTTTCTTT	CASSPKGLADTEAFF
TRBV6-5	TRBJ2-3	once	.	TGTGCCAGCAGTTTCCGGGGGACGGGCACAGATACGCAGTATTTT	CASSFRGTGTDTQYF
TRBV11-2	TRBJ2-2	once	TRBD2	TGTGCCAGCAGCCTAACTAGCGGGACTGGCGGGGAGCTGTTTTTT	CASSLTSGTGGELFF
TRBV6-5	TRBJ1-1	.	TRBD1	TGTGCCAGCAGTTCCAAGACAGGGGGGGACACTGAAGCTTTCTTT	CASSSKTGGDTEAFF
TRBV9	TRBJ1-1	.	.	TGTGCCAGCAGCTCCCGGGGAGAAGCTTTCTTT	CASSSRGEAFF
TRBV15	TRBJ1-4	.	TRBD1	TGTGCCACCAGCAGGGGACAGGGAACTAATGAAAAACTGTTTTTT	CATSRGQGTNEKLFF
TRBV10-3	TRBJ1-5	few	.	TGTGCCATCAGCACGGGACTTAATAGCAATCAGCCCCAGCATTTT	CAISTGLNSNQPQHF
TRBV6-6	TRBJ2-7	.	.	TGTGCCAGCAGTTACCTTGGCAGTGAGTACTTC	CASSYLGSEYF
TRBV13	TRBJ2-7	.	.	TGTGCCAGCAGCTTAGGCGCAGGGGCCTACGAGCAGTACTTC	CASSLGAGAYEQYF
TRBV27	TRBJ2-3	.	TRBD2	TGTGCCAGCAGTTTACTGAACGGGGGAGCGGGAGGTACGCAGTATTTT	CASSLLNGGAGGTQYF
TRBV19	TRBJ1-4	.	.	TGTGCCTGCGCGGACAGACCTAATGAAAAACTGTTTTTT	CACADRPNEKLFF
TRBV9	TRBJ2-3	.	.	TGTGCCAGCAGCGTATCAGGGGCGTATCCAGATACGCAGTATTTT	CASSVSGAYPDTQYF
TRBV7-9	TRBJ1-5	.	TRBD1	TGTGCCAGCAGCTTAGGGGACAGGGTCAATCAGCCCCAGCATTTT	CASSLGDRVNQPQHF
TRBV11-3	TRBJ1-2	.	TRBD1	TGTGCCAGCAGCTACGGACCGGGACAGGGGGCGTTTGGCTACACCTTC	CASSYGPGQGAFGYTF
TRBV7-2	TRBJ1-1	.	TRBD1	TGTGCCAGCAGCGATCGACAGGGCCCCAACAGTGAAGCTTTCTTT	CASSDRQGPNSEAFF
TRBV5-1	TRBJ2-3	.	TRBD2	TGCGCCAGCAGTTTAGCGGGGGGCCTCGAAGATACGCAGTATTTT	CASSLAGGLEDTQYF
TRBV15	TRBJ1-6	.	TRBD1	TGTGCCACCAGTAGGGACAGGGACTCTTCACCCCTCCACTTT	CATSRDRDSSPLHF
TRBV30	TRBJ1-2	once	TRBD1	TGTGCCTGGACCCTCGTCATTGAGACAGGGCACGGCTACACCTTC	CAWTLVIETGHGYTF
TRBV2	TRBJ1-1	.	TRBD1	TGTGCCAGCAGTGAAGGAGCAGGGGGAAGGCCAGCGAACACTGAAGCTTTCTTT	CASSEGAGGRPANTEAFF
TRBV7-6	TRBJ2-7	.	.	TGTGCCAGCAGCTCTGTGGCATCCGGGACAACAGACTACGAGCAGTACTTC	CASSSVASGTTDYEQYF
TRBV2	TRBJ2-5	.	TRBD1	TGTGCCAGCAGTGAATGGGGACAGGGCGTAGAGACCCAGTACTTC	CASSEWGQGVETQYF
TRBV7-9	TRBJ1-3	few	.	TGTGCCAGCAGCTTAGGCCCGGGGGGGAACTCTGGAAACACCATATATTTT	CASSLGPGGNSGNTIYF
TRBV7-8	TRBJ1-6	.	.	TGTGCCAGCAGCTCGGACACCCTAAGGAATAATTCACCCCTCCACTTT	CASSSDTLRNNSPLHF
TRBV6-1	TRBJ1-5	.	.	TGTGCCAGCAGTGAACTAAGCGCTCACAATCAGCCCCAGCATTTT	CASSELSAHNQPQHF
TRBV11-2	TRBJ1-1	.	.	TGTGCCAGCCTCCGGGAGAGAAACACTGAAGCTTTCTTT	CASLRERNTEAFF
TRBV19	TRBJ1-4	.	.	TGTGCCAGTAGTCGCGGTTACGAAAAACTGTTTTTT	CASSRGYEKLFF
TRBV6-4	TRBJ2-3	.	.	TGTGCCAGCAGTCGGGGGAGACTCCCCACAGATACGCAGTATTTT	CASSRGRLPTDTQYF
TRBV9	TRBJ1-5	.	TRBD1	TGTGCCAGCAGCGTAGATGGGGACAGGGGTCAGCCCCAGCATTTT	CASSVDGDRGQPQHF
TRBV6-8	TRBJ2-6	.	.	TGTGCCAGCAGTTACTCGATCGTCTGGCCAAAATACTCTGGGGCCAACGTCCTGACTTTC	CASSYSIVWPKYSGANVLTF
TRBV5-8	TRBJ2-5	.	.	TGTGCCAGCAGTCGATACAGGGAAGAGACCCAGTACTTC	CASSRYREETQYF